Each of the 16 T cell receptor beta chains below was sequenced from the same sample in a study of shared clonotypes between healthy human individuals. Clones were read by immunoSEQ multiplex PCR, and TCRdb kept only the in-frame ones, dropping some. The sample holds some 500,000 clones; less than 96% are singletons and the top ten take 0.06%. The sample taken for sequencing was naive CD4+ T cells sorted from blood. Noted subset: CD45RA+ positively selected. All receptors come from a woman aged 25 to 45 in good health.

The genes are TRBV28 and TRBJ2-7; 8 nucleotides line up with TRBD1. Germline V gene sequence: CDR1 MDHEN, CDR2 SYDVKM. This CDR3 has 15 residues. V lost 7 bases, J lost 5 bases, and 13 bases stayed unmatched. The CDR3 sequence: CASTGGQGARHEQYF. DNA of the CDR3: TGTGCCAGCACCGGCGGGCAGGGGGCGCGGCACGAGCAGTACTTC. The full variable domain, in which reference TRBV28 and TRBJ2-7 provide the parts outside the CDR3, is DVKVTQSSRYLVKRTGEKVFLECVQDMDHENMFWYRQDPGLGLRLIYFSYDVKMKEKGDIPEGYSVSREKKERFSLILESASTNQTSMYLCASTGGQGARHEQYFGPGTRLTVT.

The CDR3 DNA is TGTGCCAGCAGCTTAGGTCGGGCTAGCGGGAGTTACCAAGAGACCCAGTACTTC. Protein: CASSLGRASGSYQETQYF. The chain is built from TRBV7-6 and TRBJ2-5; 10 bases match TRBD2. V gave up 1 base and J gave up 0 bases; unmatched junction bases: 8. The CDR3 is 18 amino acids. The germline V gene has CDR1 SGHVS and CDR2 FNYEAQ.

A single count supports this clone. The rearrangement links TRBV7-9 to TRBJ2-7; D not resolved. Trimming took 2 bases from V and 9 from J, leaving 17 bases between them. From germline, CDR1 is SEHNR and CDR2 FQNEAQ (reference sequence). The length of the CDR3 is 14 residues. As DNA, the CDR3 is TGTGCCAGCAGCTTATCTCAGGTTCCTATAGGGCAGTACTTC. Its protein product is CASSLSQVPIGQYF.

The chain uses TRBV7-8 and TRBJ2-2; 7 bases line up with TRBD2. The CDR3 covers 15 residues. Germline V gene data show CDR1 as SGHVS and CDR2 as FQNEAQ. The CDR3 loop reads CASGRGGLVAGELFF. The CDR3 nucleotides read TGTGCGAGCGGTAGGGGAGGACTAGTAGCCGGGGAGCTGTTTTTT. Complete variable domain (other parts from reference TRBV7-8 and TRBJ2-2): GAGVSQSPRYKVAKRGQDVALRCDPISGHVSLFWYQQALGQGPEFLTYFQNEAQLDKSGLPSDRFFAERPEGSVSTLKIQRTQQEDSAVYLCASGRGGLVAGELFFGEGSRLTVL.

DNA for the CDR3: TGTGCCAGCAGTGAAACGGGGGCACTCCTAGCCAATTACGAGCAGTACTTC. It specifies CASSETGALLANYEQYF. The V gene is TRBV6-1, the J gene TRBJ2-7, with D possibly called TRBD1 or TRBD2 (6 bases each). Trimming removed 2 bases at V and 4 bases at J, with 21 bases between. Looked up from germline, CDR1 is MNHNS and CDR2 is SASEGT. The CDR3 extends over 17 amino acids.

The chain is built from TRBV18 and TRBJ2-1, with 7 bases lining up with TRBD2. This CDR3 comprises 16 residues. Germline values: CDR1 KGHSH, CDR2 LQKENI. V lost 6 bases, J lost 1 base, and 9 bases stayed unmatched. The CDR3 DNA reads TGTGCCAGCTCTCGGGACTACCGTTATTCCTACAATGAGCAGTTCTTC. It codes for CASSRDYRYSYNEQFF.

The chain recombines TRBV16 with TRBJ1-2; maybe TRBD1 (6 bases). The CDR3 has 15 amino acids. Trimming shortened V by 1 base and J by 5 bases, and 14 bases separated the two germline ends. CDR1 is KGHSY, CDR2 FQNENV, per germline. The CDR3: CASSQYRVVGYGYTF. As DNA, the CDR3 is TGTGCCAGCAGCCAATACAGGGTGGTGGGGTATGGCTACACCTTC.

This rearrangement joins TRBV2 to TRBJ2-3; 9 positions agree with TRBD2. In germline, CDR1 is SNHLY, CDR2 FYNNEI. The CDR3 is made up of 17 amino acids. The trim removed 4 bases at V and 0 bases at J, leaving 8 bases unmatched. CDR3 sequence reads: CASSAERLAASTDTQYF. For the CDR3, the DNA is TGTGCCAGCAGTGCGGAGCGACTAGCGGCCAGCACAGATACGCAGTATTTT. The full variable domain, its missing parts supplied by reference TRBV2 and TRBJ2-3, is EPEVTQTPSHQVTQMGQEVILRCVPISNHLYFYWYRQILGQKVEFLVSFYNNEISEKSEIFDDQFSVERPDGSNFTLKIRSTKLEDSAMYFCASSAERLAASTDTQYFGPGTRLTVL.

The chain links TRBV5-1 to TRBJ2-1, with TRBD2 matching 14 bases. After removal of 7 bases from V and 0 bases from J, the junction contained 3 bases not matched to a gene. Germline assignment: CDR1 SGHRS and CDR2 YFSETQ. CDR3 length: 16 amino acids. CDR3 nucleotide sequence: TGCGCCAGCTTAGGACTAGCGGGAGGCTCCTACAATGAGCAGTTCTTC. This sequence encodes CASLGLAGGSYNEQFF.

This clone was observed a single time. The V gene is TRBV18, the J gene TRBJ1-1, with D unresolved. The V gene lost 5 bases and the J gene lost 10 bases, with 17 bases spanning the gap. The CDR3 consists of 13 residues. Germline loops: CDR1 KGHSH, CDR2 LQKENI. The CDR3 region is CASSTSLGDVAFF. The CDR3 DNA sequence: TGTGCCAGCTCAACTAGTTTGGGCGACGTAGCTTTCTTT. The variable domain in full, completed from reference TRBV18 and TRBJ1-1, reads NAGVMQNPRHLVRRRGQEARLRCSPMKGHSHVYWYRQLPEEGLKFMVYLQKENIIDESGMPKERFSAEFPKEGPSILRIQQVVRGDSAAYFCASSTSLGDVAFFGQGTRLTVV.

CDR3 region: CASSMKLSSHANTGELFF. The CDR3 DNA reads TGTGCCAGTAGTATGAAATTGAGTAGCCACGCGAACACCGGGGAGCTGTTTTTT. The genes are TRBV19 and TRBJ2-2; D remains unclear. Germline CDR1 and CDR2: LNHDA and SQIVND (reference sequence). CDR3 length equals 18 residues. V was pared by 3 bases and J by 0 bases, with 17 bases between.

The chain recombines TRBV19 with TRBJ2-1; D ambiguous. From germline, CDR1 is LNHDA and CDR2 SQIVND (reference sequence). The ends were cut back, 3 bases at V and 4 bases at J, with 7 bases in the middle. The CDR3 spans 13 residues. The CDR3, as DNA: TGTGCCAGTAGTATGAGAAGATACAATGAGCAGTTCTTC. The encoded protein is CASSMRRYNEQFF.

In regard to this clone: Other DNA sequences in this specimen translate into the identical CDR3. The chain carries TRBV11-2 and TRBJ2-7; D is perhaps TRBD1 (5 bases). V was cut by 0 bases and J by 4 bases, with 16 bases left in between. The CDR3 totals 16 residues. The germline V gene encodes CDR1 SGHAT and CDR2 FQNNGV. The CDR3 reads CASSLEGRGALYEQYF. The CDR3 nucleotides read TGTGCCAGCAGCTTAGAAGGTAGGGGTGCTCTTTACGAGCAGTACTTC.

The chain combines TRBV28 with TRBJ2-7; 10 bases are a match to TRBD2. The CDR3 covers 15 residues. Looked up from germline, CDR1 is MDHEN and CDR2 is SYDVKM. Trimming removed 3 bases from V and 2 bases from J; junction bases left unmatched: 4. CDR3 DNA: TGTGCCAGCAGTTTTAGAAGCGGGAGGGCCTACGAGCAGTACTTC. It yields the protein CASSFRSGRAYEQYF.

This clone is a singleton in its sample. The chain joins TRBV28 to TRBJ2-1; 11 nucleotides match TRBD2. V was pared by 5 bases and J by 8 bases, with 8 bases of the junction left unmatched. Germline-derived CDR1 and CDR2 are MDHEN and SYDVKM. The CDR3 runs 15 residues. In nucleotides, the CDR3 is TGTGCCAGCAGTCGCCTAGCGGGAGGAGGCTATGAGCAGTTCTTC. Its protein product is CASSRLAGGGYEQFF.

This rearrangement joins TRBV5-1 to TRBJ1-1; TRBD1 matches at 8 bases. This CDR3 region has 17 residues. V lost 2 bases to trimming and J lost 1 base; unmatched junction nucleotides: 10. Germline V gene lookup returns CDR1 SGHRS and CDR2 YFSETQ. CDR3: CASSFPRDRKKNTEAFF. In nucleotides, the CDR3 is TGCGCCAGCAGCTTTCCTCGGGACAGGAAAAAGAACACTGAAGCTTTCTTT.